Given below is one T cell receptor delta chain in context. Its antigen is not yet known. The sample holds no much larger clone one base away, and base qualities are not on file. This sample was taken from a study of gamma-delta T cells after stem cell transplantation (dated by TCRdb to the mid-2010s). Library preparation used RT-PCR. TCRdb records Illumina MiSeq as the sequencer. TCRdb called clones from the public reads with CATT, and repeated DNA sequences were later combined into one row. For this sample there are over a thousand delta-chain clones; roughly 15% appear just once. The ten largest clones take up roughly 30% of the sample. Here V drops 0 bases and J drops 0 bases, and the junction holds 18 bases not matched to any gene. The germline V gene provides CDR1 GEAIGNYY and CDR2 EKD. The cysteine opens and the phenylalanine closes a CDR3 of 20 amino acids. Of the read, only the CDR3 DNA is kept; its 60 bases are in frame from base 1.

Sequenced: gamma-delta T cells. This clonotype originated in a human donor. It is not recorded whose cells these are; they may come from a transplant donor. Recombination joined TRDV2 with TRDJ1; 7 central bases correspond to TRDD3. The nucleotide sequence reads TGTGCCTGTGACACCCTATCGCCGGATACGCGGTGGGTGTACACCGATAAACTCATCTTT. This yields the protein CACDTLSPDTRWVYTDKLIF.